This is a list of T cell receptor beta chains from one sample in a study of blood T cell repertoires in COVID-19. Repertoires were generated with immunoSEQ multiplex PCR, while TCRdb's copy carries only in-frame clones and drops some. The repertoire includes around 99,000 clones, under 95% of them detected once, and less than 1.5% sits in the top ten. Sequences were obtained from peripheral blood. The receptors derive from a woman in her twenties or thirties with acute or convalescent COVID-19. Both conserved end residues are part of each CDR3. A D gene is named only where the DNA matches it firmly. Clone size is shown for a subset of rows, as once, few, many or a class of expanded clone.

v_call: TRBV6-5
clone_size: -
j_call: TRBJ2-1
d_call: -
cdr3_aa: CASGRGQVSNEQFF
cdr3_nt: TGTGCCAGCGGTAGGGGTCAAGTCTCCAATGAGCAGTTCTTC

v_call: TRBV19
clone_size: -
j_call: TRBJ1-1
d_call: -
cdr3_aa: CASSRRGRAEAFF
cdr3_nt: TGTGCCAGTAGCCGTCGGGGGAGGGCTGAAGCTTTCTTT

v_call: TRBV6-2/TRBV6-3
clone_size: -
j_call: TRBJ1-5
d_call: TRBD1
cdr3_aa: CASSYPGQGPNQPQHF
cdr3_nt: TGTGCCAGCAGTTATCCGGGACAGGGTCCCAATCAGCCCCAGCATTTT

v_call: TRBV19
clone_size: -
j_call: TRBJ1-5
d_call: -
cdr3_aa: CASSIVREGYQPQHF
cdr3_nt: TGTGCCAGTAGTATCGTGAGGGAGGGGTATCAGCCCCAGCATTTT

v_call: TRBV28
clone_size: once
j_call: TRBJ2-7
d_call: -
cdr3_aa: CASSQTGSVSEQYF
cdr3_nt: TGTGCCAGCAGTCAGACAGGTAGTGTTTCCGAGCAGTACTTC

v_call: TRBV7-9
clone_size: -
j_call: TRBJ2-5
d_call: -
cdr3_aa: CASSPGARETQYF
cdr3_nt: TGTGCCAGCAGCCCTGGGGCCCGGGAGACCCAGTACTTC

v_call: TRBV13
clone_size: -
j_call: TRBJ1-2
d_call: -
cdr3_aa: CASSEITGKSNYGYTF
cdr3_nt: TGTGCCAGCAGCGAGATTACAGGGAAATCTAACTATGGCTACACCTTC

v_call: TRBV4-3
clone_size: -
j_call: TRBJ2-7
d_call: TRBD2
cdr3_aa: CASSQVGGGRYEQYF
cdr3_nt: TGCGCCAGCAGCCAAGTAGGCGGGGGACGGTACGAGCAGTACTTC

v_call: TRBV19
clone_size: -
j_call: TRBJ1-2
d_call: -
cdr3_aa: CASSIGQPGYTF
cdr3_nt: TGTGCCAGTAGTATTGGGCAACCTGGCTACACCTTC

v_call: TRBV4-3
clone_size: -
j_call: TRBJ2-6
d_call: TRBD1
cdr3_aa: CASSQQPKTGAGANVLTF
cdr3_nt: TGCGCCAGCAGCCAGCAACCCAAAACAGGGGCTGGGGCCAACGTCCTGACTTTC

v_call: TRBV28
clone_size: medium-sized
j_call: TRBJ1-2
d_call: -
cdr3_aa: CASSPGTLGYTF
cdr3_nt: TGTGCCAGCAGCCCTGGGACACTTGGCTACACCTTC

v_call: TRBV18
clone_size: -
j_call: TRBJ1-4
d_call: -
cdr3_aa: CASSPDLGAGFEKLFF
cdr3_nt: TGTGCCAGCTCACCAGACCTCGGGGCGGGGTTTGAAAAACTGTTTTTT

v_call: TRBV11-2
clone_size: -
j_call: TRBJ2-7
d_call: -
cdr3_aa: CASSSPYTYEQYF
cdr3_nt: TGTGCCAGCAGCTCCCCTTACACCTACGAGCAGTACTTC

v_call: TRBV10-3
clone_size: -
j_call: TRBJ2-7
d_call: -
cdr3_aa: CATLGGGVGTYEQYF
cdr3_nt: TGTGCCACCTTGGGGGGAGGTGTGGGAACCTACGAGCAGTACTTC

v_call: TRBV7-2
clone_size: -
j_call: TRBJ1-1
d_call: TRBD1
cdr3_aa: CASSGQGGTEAFF
cdr3_nt: TGTGCCAGCAGCGGACAGGGCGGCACTGAAGCTTTCTTT

v_call: TRBV6-1
clone_size: -
j_call: TRBJ2-7
d_call: -
cdr3_aa: CASSDSPGASYEQYF
cdr3_nt: TGTGCCAGCAGTGATTCCCCAGGGGCCTCCTACGAGCAGTACTTC

v_call: TRBV2
clone_size: -
j_call: TRBJ2-5
d_call: -
cdr3_aa: CASSEDKSAAETQYF
cdr3_nt: TGTGCCAGCAGTGAAGATAAGTCAGCGGCAGAGACCCAGTACTTC

v_call: TRBV5-6
clone_size: -
j_call: TRBJ1-5
d_call: -
cdr3_aa: CASSHGRGFGGNQPQHF
cdr3_nt: TGTGCCAGCAGCCACGGACGGGGATTCGGGGGCAATCAGCCCCAGCATTTT

v_call: TRBV19
clone_size: few
j_call: TRBJ1-2
d_call: -
cdr3_aa: CASSIPTRGNDYGYTF
cdr3_nt: TGTGCCAGTAGTATTCCCACCCGGGGGAACGACTATGGCTACACCTTC

v_call: TRBV7-2
clone_size: few
j_call: TRBJ2-2
d_call: TRBD1
cdr3_aa: CASSWWGVGQSYTGELFF
cdr3_nt: TGTGCCAGCAGCTGGTGGGGTGTGGGACAGAGTTACACCGGGGAGCTGTTTTTT

v_call: TRBV10-1
clone_size: -
j_call: TRBJ1-1
d_call: TRBD1
cdr3_aa: CASRPGGLNTEAFF
cdr3_nt: TGCGCCAGCCGACCAGGGGGTCTCAACACTGAAGCTTTCTTT

v_call: TRBV12-2
clone_size: -
j_call: TRBJ1-3
d_call: -
cdr3_aa: CASRPRGRVGSGNTIYF
cdr3_nt: -

v_call: TRBV4-1
clone_size: -
j_call: TRBJ1-5
d_call: -
cdr3_aa: CASSQLPGFQPQHF
cdr3_nt: TGCGCCAGCAGCCAACTTCCAGGGTTCCAGCCCCAGCATTTT

v_call: TRBV10-3
clone_size: few
j_call: TRBJ1-2
d_call: -
cdr3_aa: CAISGGEGSNYGYTF
cdr3_nt: TGTGCCATCAGTGGAGGAGAGGGTAGTAACTATGGCTACACCTTC

v_call: TRBV7-9
clone_size: once
j_call: TRBJ1-4
d_call: -
cdr3_aa: CASIPDRNNEKLFF
cdr3_nt: TGTGCCAGCATCCCAGACAGGAATAATGAAAAACTGTTTTTT

v_call: TRBV6-5
clone_size: -
j_call: TRBJ2-7
d_call: -
cdr3_aa: CASSYSLQDPYEQYF
cdr3_nt: TGTGCCAGCAGTTACTCGTTGCAGGATCCCTACGAGCAGTACTTC

v_call: TRBV29-1
clone_size: -
j_call: TRBJ1-1
d_call: TRBD1
cdr3_aa: CSAVGQGVNTEAFF
cdr3_nt: TGCAGCGCCGTGGGACAGGGAGTGAACACTGAAGCTTTCTTT

v_call: TRBV27
clone_size: -
j_call: TRBJ1-6
d_call: TRBD1
cdr3_aa: CASTLRDRNSPLHF
cdr3_nt: TGTGCCAGCACTCTCCGGGACAGAAATTCACCCCTCCACTTT

v_call: TRBV7-3
clone_size: -
j_call: TRBJ1-2
d_call: TRBD1
cdr3_aa: CASSPDGTGIYGYTF
cdr3_nt: TGTGCCAGCAGCCCTGACGGGACAGGGATCTATGGCTACACCTTC

v_call: TRBV4-1
clone_size: -
j_call: TRBJ2-2
d_call: -
cdr3_aa: CASSQEWAPTGELFF
cdr3_nt: TGCGCCAGCAGCCAAGAATGGGCTCCCACCGGGGAGCTGTTTTTT

v_call: TRBV10-3
clone_size: -
j_call: TRBJ1-6
d_call: -
cdr3_aa: CAISEGGAYNSPLHF
cdr3_nt: TGTGCCATCAGTGAGGGCGGGGCCTATAATTCACCCCTCCACTTT

v_call: TRBV6-5
clone_size: many
j_call: TRBJ2-3
d_call: TRBD2
cdr3_aa: CASRIDLAGVTQYF
cdr3_nt: TGTGCCAGCAGGATCGATTTAGCGGGAGTTACGCAGTATTTT

v_call: TRBV6-5
clone_size: -
j_call: TRBJ1-1
d_call: -
cdr3_aa: CASSQGKAFF
cdr3_nt: TGTGCCAGCAGTCAGGGCAAAGCTTTCTTT

v_call: TRBV14
clone_size: -
j_call: TRBJ2-7
d_call: -
cdr3_aa: CASSRSRGYEQYF
cdr3_nt: TGTGCCAGCAGCCGATCTAGGGGTTACGAGCAGTACTTC

v_call: TRBV7-2
clone_size: -
j_call: TRBJ2-7
d_call: -
cdr3_aa: CASSSSLTTDEQYF
cdr3_nt: TGTGCCAGCAGCTCCTCCCTCACTACGGACGAGCAGTACTTC

v_call: TRBV6-5
clone_size: -
j_call: TRBJ2-1
d_call: TRBD1
cdr3_aa: CASSDRGGNEQFF
cdr3_nt: TGTGCCAGCAGCGACAGGGGGGGGAATGAGCAGTTCTTC

v_call: TRBV18
clone_size: -
j_call: TRBJ1-1
d_call: -
cdr3_aa: CASSPRVGGTNTEAFF
cdr3_nt: TGTGCCAGCTCACCACGAGTCGGGGGGACCAACACTGAAGCTTTCTTT

v_call: TRBV27
clone_size: -
j_call: TRBJ1-5
d_call: TRBD1
cdr3_aa: CASRGQGNNQPQHF
cdr3_nt: TGTGCCAGCAGGGGACAGGGGAATAATCAGCCCCAGCATTTT

v_call: TRBV9
clone_size: -
j_call: TRBJ2-1
d_call: TRBD2
cdr3_aa: CASSVGTRTYNEQFF
cdr3_nt: TGTGCCAGCAGCGTCGGGACTAGGACCTACAATGAGCAGTTCTTC

v_call: TRBV7-2
clone_size: once
j_call: TRBJ1-2
d_call: TRBD1
cdr3_aa: CASSTRTGDYGYTF
cdr3_nt: TGTGCCAGCAGCACCCGGACAGGGGATTATGGCTACACCTTC

v_call: TRBV6-6
clone_size: many
j_call: TRBJ1-1
d_call: -
cdr3_aa: CASSRGPDSEAFF
cdr3_nt: TGTGCCAGCAGCCGGGGACCGGACAGTGAAGCTTTCTTT

v_call: TRBV6-2/TRBV6-3
clone_size: -
j_call: TRBJ2-1
d_call: TRBD1
cdr3_aa: CASSYRGGLNNEQFF
cdr3_nt: TGTGCCAGCAGTTATCGAGGGGGCCTAAACAATGAGCAGTTCTTC

v_call: TRBV3-1/TRBV3-2
clone_size: -
j_call: TRBJ2-1
d_call: TRBD2
cdr3_aa: CASSQERLAGYNEQFF
cdr3_nt: TGTGCCAGCAGCCAAGAACGACTAGCGGGGTACAATGAGCAGTTCTTC

v_call: TRBV9
clone_size: -
j_call: TRBJ2-7
d_call: TRBD2
cdr3_aa: CASSGSGGPTYEQYF
cdr3_nt: TGTGCCAGCAGCGGAAGCGGGGGGCCCACCTACGAGCAGTACTTC

v_call: TRBV6-6
clone_size: few
j_call: TRBJ1-5
d_call: TRBD1
cdr3_aa: CASSYRTGSENQPQHF
cdr3_nt: TGTGCCAGCAGTTACCGGACAGGGAGTGAGAATCAGCCCCAGCATTTT

v_call: TRBV2
clone_size: -
j_call: TRBJ1-1
d_call: TRBD1
cdr3_aa: CATNAGGRYTEAFF
cdr3_nt: TGTGCCACCAACGCAGGGGGCAGGTACACTGAAGCTTTCTTT

v_call: TRBV24-1
clone_size: -
j_call: TRBJ2-7
d_call: TRBD1
cdr3_aa: CATSETGQGQEQYF
cdr3_nt: TGTGCCACCAGTGAAACGGGACAGGGTCAAGAGCAGTACTTC

v_call: TRBV12-3/TRBV12-4
clone_size: -
j_call: TRBJ2-7
d_call: -
cdr3_aa: CASSTGMYEQYF
cdr3_nt: TGTGCCAGCAGTACAGGGATGTACGAGCAGTACTTC

v_call: TRBV7-9
clone_size: -
j_call: TRBJ2-1
d_call: -
cdr3_aa: CASSLRPGQIDEQFF
cdr3_nt: TGTGCCAGCAGCTTAAGACCGGGACAAATTGACGAGCAGTTCTTC

v_call: TRBV2
clone_size: -
j_call: TRBJ2-2
d_call: TRBD1
cdr3_aa: CASSWDRTGELFF
cdr3_nt: TGTGCCAGCAGTTGGGACAGGACCGGGGAGCTGTTTTTT

v_call: TRBV9
clone_size: once
j_call: TRBJ2-7
d_call: TRBD2
cdr3_aa: CASSPSLGRALRGEQYF
cdr3_nt: TGTGCCAGCAGCCCTAGTTTGGGGAGGGCCCTGCGTGGGGAGCAGTACTTC

v_call: TRBV28
clone_size: -
j_call: TRBJ2-7
d_call: TRBD2
cdr3_aa: CASSLRLAGFHEQYF
cdr3_nt: TGTGCCAGCAGTTTACGGCTAGCGGGATTCCACGAGCAGTACTTC

v_call: TRBV29-1
clone_size: -
j_call: TRBJ1-5
d_call: TRBD1
cdr3_aa: CSVSQGVKDQPQHF
cdr3_nt: TGCAGCGTCTCACAGGGGGTAAAAGATCAGCCCCAGCATTTT

v_call: TRBV27
clone_size: -
j_call: TRBJ2-7
d_call: -
cdr3_aa: CASSLGSRGYEQYF
cdr3_nt: TGTGCCAGCAGTTTAGGGAGTAGAGGCTACGAGCAGTACTTC